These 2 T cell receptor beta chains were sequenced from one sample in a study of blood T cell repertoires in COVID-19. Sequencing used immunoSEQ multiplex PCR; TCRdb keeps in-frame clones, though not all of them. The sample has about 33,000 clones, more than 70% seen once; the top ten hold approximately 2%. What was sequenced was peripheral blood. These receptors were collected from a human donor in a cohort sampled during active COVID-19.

The DNA for the CDR3 is TGTGCCAGCAGCCAAGTTTCGGGACAAGAGGAAAAACTGTTTTTT. As protein: CASSQVSGQEEKLFF. The chain has TRBV4-2 and TRBJ1-4; D is perhaps TRBD1 (6 bases). The CDR3 has 15 residues. Trimming took off 1 base at V and 8 bases at J, with 14 bases between the two ends. CDR1 LGHNA and CDR2 YNFKEQ come from the germline V gene.

The CDR3 spells CASRWSGESSYEQYF. For the CDR3, the DNA is TGTGCCAGCAGATGGAGCGGGGAGAGCTCCTACGAGCAGTACTTC. The genes are TRBV27 and TRBJ2-7, with TRBD2 matching over 7 bases. Looked up from germline, CDR1 is MNHEY and CDR2 is SMNVEV (reference sequence). This CDR3 region has 15 residues. V shed 6 bases and J 0 bases; nucleotides not matched to a gene: 8.